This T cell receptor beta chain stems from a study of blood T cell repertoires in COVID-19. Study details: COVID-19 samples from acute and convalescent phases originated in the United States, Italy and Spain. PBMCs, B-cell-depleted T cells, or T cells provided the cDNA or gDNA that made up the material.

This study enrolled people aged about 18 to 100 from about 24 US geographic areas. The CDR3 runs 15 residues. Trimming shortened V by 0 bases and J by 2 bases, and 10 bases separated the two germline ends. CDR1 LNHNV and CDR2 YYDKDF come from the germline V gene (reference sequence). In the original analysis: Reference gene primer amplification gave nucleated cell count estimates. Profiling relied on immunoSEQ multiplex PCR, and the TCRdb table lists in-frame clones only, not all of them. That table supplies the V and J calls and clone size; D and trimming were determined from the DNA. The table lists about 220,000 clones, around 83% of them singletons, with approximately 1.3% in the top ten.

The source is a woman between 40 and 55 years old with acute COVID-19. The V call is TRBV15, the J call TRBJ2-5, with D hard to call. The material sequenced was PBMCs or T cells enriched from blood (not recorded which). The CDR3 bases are TGTGCCACCAGCAGAGATTTCACTACTCAAGAGACCCAGTACTTC. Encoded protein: CATSRDFTTQETQYF.